Below, 9 T cell receptor beta chains from the same sample are listed, as sequenced in a study of T cell responses to AZD1222 COVID-19 vaccine. The data were produced by immunoSEQ multiplex PCR, yet TCRdb's version contains in-frame clones alone and is incomplete. The sample records 150,000 to 180,000 clones, less than 95% being singletons. The source was peripheral blood, collected on day 0 of AZD1222 vaccination. These receptors were obtained from an adult in good health.

In its sample, this clone was seen once. V gene TRBV7-2 combines with J gene TRBJ2-2, with D possibly matching TRBD2 (6 bases). The CDR3 contains 16 residues. V shed 1 base and J shed 2 bases, with 11 bases lying between them. Germline assignment: CDR1 SGHTA and CDR2 FQGNSA. The CDR3 spells CASSLGTGTNTGELFF. DNA of the CDR3: TGTGCCAGCAGCTTAGGAACCGGGACTAACACCGGGGAGCTGTTTTTT.

The genes are TRBV19 and TRBJ2-7; 11 bases match TRBD2. The CDR3 loop spans 16 amino acids. Unmatched junction bases numbered 9, after V lost 6 bases and J lost 2 bases. Germline lookup yields CDR1 LNHDA and CDR2 SQIVND (reference sequence). The CDR3 DNA sequence: TGTGCCAGTAGCCCCGAGAGGACTAGCGGGCCCTACGAGCAGTACTTC. Protein: CASSPERTSGPYEQYF.

This chain uses TRBV9 with TRBJ1-6, with D hard to call. The CDR3 consists of 14 residues. The V gene lost 3 bases and the J gene lost 6 bases, with 10 bases spanning the gap. Germline V gives CDR1 SGDLS, CDR2 YYNGEE. As DNA, the CDR3 is TGTGCCAGCAGCGAAAACCCTGGTAATTCACCCCTCCACTTT. Translated, it gives CASSENPGNSPLHF.

This rearrangement joins TRBV19 to TRBJ2-2; D gene unclear. Trimming left V 3 bases short and J 2 bases short, with 7 bases between. CDR1 LNHDA and CDR2 SQIVND come from the germline V gene (reference sequence). This CDR3 is built from 14 residues. The DNA for the CDR3 is TGTGCCAGTAGTATTTGGGATAACACCGGGGAGCTGTTTTTT. It translates to CASSIWDNTGELFF.

The chain joins TRBV7-2 to TRBJ2-3, with 9 bases lining up with TRBD1. The CDR3 consists of 15 residues. Germline assignment: CDR1 SGHTA and CDR2 FQGNSA. Unmatched junction bases numbered 1, after V lost 2 bases and J lost 1 base. The CDR3 DNA reads TGTGCCAGCAGCTTATGGGACAGGGGCACAGATACGCAGTATTTT. This codes for CASSLWDRGTDTQYF.

The chain links TRBV27 to TRBJ2-7; 12 bases are shared with TRBD2. V gave up 5 bases and J gave up 3 bases; unmatched junction bases: 2. The germline gives CDR1 MNHEY, CDR2 SMNVEV (reference sequence). This CDR3 is built from 14 residues. In DNA, the CDR3 is TGTGCCAGCAGTACGACTAGCGGGGGCTACGAGCAGTACTTC. It encodes CASSTTSGGYEQYF.

The gene calls are TRBV9 and TRBJ2-6; 8 bases fit TRBD2. V lost 4 bases, J lost 2 bases, and 5 bases stayed unmatched. CDR1 SGDLS and CDR2 YYNGEE come from the germline V gene. CDR3 length: 16 amino acids. The DNA of the CDR3 is TGTGCCAGCAGCCCGTCAGCGGGAGCTGGGGCCAACGTCCTGACTTTC. Its protein product is CASSPSAGAGANVLTF.

The chain combines TRBV4-1 with TRBJ2-7, with D possibly TRBD2 on 6 matching bases. Germline V lookup: CDR1 MGHRA, CDR2 YSYEKL. The CDR3 runs to 16 residues. V dropped 0 bases and J dropped 0 bases, with 12 bases sitting between them. The CDR3 sequence: CASSQDTGEPSYEQYF. The DNA of the CDR3 is TGCGCCAGCAGCCAAGATACGGGGGAGCCCTCCTACGAGCAGTACTTC.

This sequence joins TRBV19 and TRBJ2-7; 7 bases agree with TRBD2. V was clipped by 1 base and J by 0 bases; unmatched bases: 6. Germline assignment: CDR1 LNHDA and CDR2 SQIVND (reference sequence). CDR3 size: 16 residues. The CDR3 reads CASSIVPAGVSYEQYF. The CDR3 region has the DNA TGTGCCAGTAGTATAGTTCCCGCGGGAGTCTCCTACGAGCAGTACTTC.